This T cell receptor beta chain was captured in a study of graft-versus-host responses after intestinal transplantation. Across the study: Every recipient had anti-thymocyte globulin induction and 3 to 4 years of tacrolimus plus steroids.

Graft material was processed, releasing intraepithelial and lamina propria lymphocytes. The CDR3 totals 14 residues. Germline-derived CDR1 and CDR2 are MNHEY and SVGAGI. V lost 5 bases and J lost 0; bases outside the gene matches: 3. Judged by abundance, this clone is medium-sized. Its antigen is not identified. Sequencing was performed with immunoSEQ multiplex PCR; in TCRdb, only in-frame clones are kept and a portion is missing. The data show 13,000 or so clones, with around 74% seen just once and roughly 7.7% held by the top ten. Findings and limits, study-wide: Association was observed between peak circulating GvH clone levels and early post-transplant HvG declines. Recipient marrow held GvH clones, some first seen in ileum or blood. Graft-versus-host to host-versus-graft clonal ratios in allografts were high in patients with graft-donor T cell macrochimerism.

This TCR came from a human patient who received an intestinal transplant, so some T cells may come from the graft donor. The sample in question was ileum tissue, obtained 16 days after intestinal transplant. V is TRBV6-5 and J is TRBJ2-7, with 8 bases identical to TRBD1. The CDR3 loop is CASSLGQASYEQYF. The CDR3 region has the DNA TGTGCCAGCAGTCTGGGACAGGCCTCCTACGAGCAGTACTTC.